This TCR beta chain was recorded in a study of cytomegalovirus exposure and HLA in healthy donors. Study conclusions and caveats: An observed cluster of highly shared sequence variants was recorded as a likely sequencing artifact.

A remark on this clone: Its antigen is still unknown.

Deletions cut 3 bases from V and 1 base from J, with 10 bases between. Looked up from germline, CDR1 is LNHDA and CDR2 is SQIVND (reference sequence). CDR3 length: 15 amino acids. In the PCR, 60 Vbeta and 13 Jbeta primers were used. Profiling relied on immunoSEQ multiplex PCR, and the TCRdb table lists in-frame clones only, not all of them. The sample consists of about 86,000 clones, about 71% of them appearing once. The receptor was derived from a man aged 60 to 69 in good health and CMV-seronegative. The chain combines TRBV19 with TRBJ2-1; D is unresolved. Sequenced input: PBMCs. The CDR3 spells CASSIEPMSYNEQFF. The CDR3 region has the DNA TGTGCCAGTAGTATTGAGCCGATGTCCTACAATGAGCAGTTCTTC.